The T cell receptor beta chain described here comes from a study of blood T cell repertoires in COVID-19 (dated by TCRdb to the early 2020s). Study-level background: Samples covering the acute and convalescent phases of COVID-19 were provided by collaborators in the United States, Italy and Spain. The prospective study material was composed of cDNA or gDNA derived from T cells, B-cell-depleted T cells, or PBMCs. Deeply sampled blood TCRbeta repertoires from subjects exposed to, actively infected with, or recovered from COVID-19 were included in the dataset. A freely available public database, intended as a resource for researchers studying the immune response to SARS-CoV-2, is where the repertoires were released. Samples came from the ongoing ImmuneRACE study (first 160 participants) plus 1,254 subjects from 6 global collaborators. Nearly every sample came with metadata listing a de-identified subject ID, COVID-19 status, age in years and sex. Where HLA class I and class II types were available, the types were taken from metadata supplied by the sample provider, not from assay-based typing. Paper-wide results and their limitations: Clinical and demographic metadata were provided uncurated, with the amount varying by source and participant.

The germline V and J ends show losses of 1 base and 1 base respectively, and no gene match explains 8 bases of the junction. Taken from cysteine to phenylalanine, the CDR3 has 17 residues. Only the CDR3 part of the read is kept: 51 bases, read in frame from the first base. The germline V gene sets CDR1 to SGHVS and CDR2 to FQNEAQ. One collaborating source in Seattle enrolled patients while the patients were actively infected and followed the patients over time throughout the course of disease. Each collaborating institution followed its own protocols to collect whole blood in K2EDTA tubes. For TCRbeta analysis, collaborators shipped samples in one of three forms: frozen whole blood, isolated PBMCs, or DNA extracted from either of those sample types. A word on this clone: No cognate antigen has been identified for it. Qualities for individual bases were not recorded, and no much larger clone is one base off.

TCRbeta CDR3 regions were amplified from genomic DNA by means of the immunoSEQ Assay, a bias-controlled multiplex PCR. Under the source paper's analysis protocol: Within the assay, amplification of reference gene primers was used to estimate how many nucleated cells each sample contained. To quantify the absolute abundance of each unique TCRbeta CDR3 rearrangement, sequence reads were collapsed and filtered. Productive Simpson clonality was computed per sample as the square root of Simpson's diversity index over productive rearrangements. In its TCRdb copy, this immuneACCESS table keeps in-frame sequences only and misses some clones. Where compared with another copy, unresolved V genes explain less than half of these, and the others have no known cause. V and J calls and clone size follow that table, whereas D and trimming were derived from the DNA. The table for this sample lists about 440,000 clones; approximately 88% of them were counted only once. The ten largest clones capture roughly 12% of the sample.

The sequence joins TRBV7-8 to TRBJ1-1; TRBD1 lines up with 8 middle nucleotides. This receptor was taken from a woman between 50 and 59 years old with COVID-19, enrolled during active disease. Specimen: peripheral blood. The DNA sequence reads TGTGCCAGCAGCTTAGGCGGGACAGGTCGGCGGAACACTGAAGCTTTCTTT. Its translation is CASSLGGTGRRNTEAFF.